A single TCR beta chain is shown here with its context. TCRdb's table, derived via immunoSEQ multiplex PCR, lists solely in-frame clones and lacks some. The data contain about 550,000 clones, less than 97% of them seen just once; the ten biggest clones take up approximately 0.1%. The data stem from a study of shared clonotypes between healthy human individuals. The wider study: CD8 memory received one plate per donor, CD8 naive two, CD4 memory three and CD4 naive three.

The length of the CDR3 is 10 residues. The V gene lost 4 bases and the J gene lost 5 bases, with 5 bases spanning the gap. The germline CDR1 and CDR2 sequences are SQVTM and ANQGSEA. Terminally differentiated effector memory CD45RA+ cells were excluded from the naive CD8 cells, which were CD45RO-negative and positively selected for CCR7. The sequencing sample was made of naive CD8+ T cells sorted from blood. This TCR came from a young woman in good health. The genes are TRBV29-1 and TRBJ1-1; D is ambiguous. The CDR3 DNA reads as TGCAGCGTTGTAGTTACTGAAGCTTTCTTT. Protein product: CSVVVTEAFF.